Presented here are 28 T cell receptor beta chains from one specimen sequenced in a study of cytomegalovirus exposure and HLA in healthy donors. Both 60 Vbeta primers and 13 Jbeta primers went into the PCR. Sequencing used immunoSEQ multiplex PCR; TCRdb keeps in-frame clones, though not all of them. The sample yields 120,000 or so clones, 74% seen once. Source material: PBMCs. These receptors all stem from a man between 35 and 55 years old in good health and CMV-seropositive.

J is TRBJ1-3 and V is TRBV18, with 9 bases lining up with TRBD1. The CDR3 length is 15 residues. Germline V gene lookup returns CDR1 KGHSH and CDR2 LQKENI. The trim removed 0 bases at V and 5 bases at J, leaving 2 bases unmatched. The CDR3, as DNA: TGTGCCAGCTCACCACCGGGACAGGGTAGAAACACCATATATTTT. Translation gives CASSPPGQGRNTIYF.

The CDR3 loop reads CASRTGLAEETQYF. The CDR3 DNA is TGTGCCAGCAGAACGGGACTAGCGGAAGAGACCCAGTACTTC. The chain uses TRBV28 and TRBJ2-5, with 11 bases fitting TRBD2. The junction had 3 bases not matched to a gene; V was cut back by 6 bases and J by 3 bases. Germline-derived CDR1 and CDR2 are MDHEN and SYDVKM. The CDR3 loop spans 14 amino acids. The complete variable domain, with remaining parts taken from reference TRBV28 and TRBJ2-5, reads DVKVTQSSRYLVKRTGEKVFLECVQDMDHENMFWYRQDPGLGLRLIYFSYDVKMKEKGDIPEGYSVSREKKERFSLILESASTNQTSMYLCASRTGLAEETQYFGPGTRLLVL.

This rearrangement joins TRBV28 to TRBJ2-6, with D possibly TRBD1 on 5 matching bases. Germline V gives CDR1 MDHEN, CDR2 SYDVKM. This CDR3 is 17 amino acids long. V was cut by 6 bases and J by 3 bases, with 18 bases left in between. In nucleotides, the CDR3 is TGTGCCAGCAGCCCATCAGGCAGGGCGCTTGGGGCCAACGTCCTGACTTTC. The encoded protein is CASSPSGRALGANVLTF.

The chain employs TRBV14 and TRBJ1-1; the D gene is possibly TRBD1 (6 bases). The CDR3 sequence is 13 residues long. Per germline, CDR1 SGHDN and CDR2 FVKESK. The ends were cut back, 6 bases at V and 0 bases at J, with 8 bases in the middle. The CDR3 loop reads CASRTGLNTEAFF. The CDR3 nucleotides read TGTGCCAGCAGGACAGGTCTGAACACTGAAGCTTTCTTT. The whole variable domain, filled in from reference TRBV14 and TRBJ1-1, reads EAGVTQFPSHSVIEKGQTVTLRCDPISGHDNLYWYRRVMGKEIKFLLHFVKESKQDESGMPNNRFLAERTGGTYSTLKVQPAELEDSGVYFCASRTGLNTEAFFGQGTRLTVV.

This clone was seen a single time. The genes are TRBV7-3 and TRBJ2-2, with D perhaps TRBD1 (5 bases). The CDR3 contains 17 residues. CDR1 and CDR2 from the germline V gene are SGHTA and FQGTGA. Trimming pared 1 base from V and 0 bases from J, leaving 12 bases between. In DNA, the CDR3 is TGTGCCAGCAGCTTAAGTGGGGCGGTGGCGAACACCGGGGAGCTGTTTTTT. Translating gives CASSLSGAVANTGELFF.

As concerns this clone: Other DNA sequences from this sample encode an identical CDR3 as well. V gene TRBV4-1 combines with J gene TRBJ2-5; D ambiguous. This CDR3 region has 14 residues. CDR1 and CDR2 (germline): MGHRA, YSYEKL. V gave up 0 bases and J gave up 4 bases, with 9 bases separating them. This CDR3 is CASSQERVGETQYF. Written as DNA, the CDR3 is TGCGCCAGCAGCCAAGAACGGGTAGGAGAGACCCAGTACTTC.

This clone was picked up one time. J is TRBJ2-5 and V is TRBV9, with D perhaps TRBD2 (5 bases). The CDR3 runs 14 residues. Trimming shortened V by 0 bases and J by 1 base, and 7 bases separated the two germline ends. Germline-derived CDR1 and CDR2 are SGDLS and YYNGEE. DNA for the CDR3: TGTGCCAGCAGCGTAGGAGGAGGCCAAGAGACCCAGTACTTC. Encoded protein: CASSVGGGQETQYF.

The chain combines TRBV27 with TRBJ1-4; D possibly corresponds to TRBD1 (6 bases). V gave up 6 bases and J gave up 7 bases, with 15 bases separating them. The CDR3 covers 14 residues. The V gene's germline CDR1 is MNHEY and CDR2 SMNVEV (reference sequence). CDR3 amino acids: CASRFHGTSEKLFF. The DNA of the CDR3 is TGTGCCAGCAGGTTCCACGGGACAAGTGAAAAACTGTTTTTT.

This clone was counted once. The chain combines TRBV4-3 with TRBJ2-7, with TRBD2 as a possible D gene (5 bases). Germline V gene sequence: CDR1 LGHNA, CDR2 YSLEER. Trimming removed 2 bases from V and 0 bases from J, with 11 bases in between. This CDR3 comprises 15 residues. The CDR3 DNA follows: TGCGCCAGCAGCCAACAGCGGATCAGCTCCTACGAGCAGTACTTC. It specifies CASSQQRISSYEQYF.

This clone showed up just a few times. The CDR3 is CASSLGTVNTEAFF. CDR3 in DNA: TGTGCCAGCAGTTTAGGGACAGTGAACACTGAAGCTTTCTTT. The chain couples TRBV27 to TRBJ1-1, with TRBD1 matching over 7 bases. In germline, CDR1 is MNHEY, CDR2 SMNVEV (reference sequence). Unmatched junction bases numbered 0, after V lost 2 bases and J lost 0 bases. The CDR3 length is 14 residues.

The chain carries TRBV12-5 and TRBJ2-1; TRBD1 matches at 7 bases. This CDR3 spans 15 amino acids. V shed 5 bases, J shed 6 bases, and the junction held 10 bases outside the gene matches. Germline loops: CDR1 LGHNT, CDR2 FRNRAP. The CDR3 here is CASGLDRDHANEQFF. The CDR3 nucleotides read TGTGCTAGTGGTCTCGACAGGGACCACGCCAATGAGCAGTTCTTC.

The chain is built from TRBV6-5 and TRBJ2-6; 7 bases map to TRBD2. J was trimmed by 2 bases and V by 7 bases; bases with no gene match: 5. The CDR3 sequence is 15 residues long. Germline lookup yields CDR1 MNHEY and CDR2 SVGAGI. CDR3 amino acids: CASTTRGAGANVLTF. The CDR3 DNA sequence: TGTGCCAGCACCACTCGGGGGGCTGGGGCCAACGTCCTGACTTTC.

The rearrangement uses TRBV11-3 and TRBJ2-1, with 9 bases that match TRBD2. Germline V CDR1 and CDR2: SGHNT, YENEEA. Losses at the gene ends were 8 bases for V and 6 bases for J; bases not matched to a gene: 8. CDR3 length: 14 residues. This chain's CDR3 is CASQELAGSNEQFF. In DNA, the CDR3 is TGTGCCAGCCAGGAGCTAGCGGGGTCCAATGAGCAGTTCTTC. Supplemented by reference TRBV11-3 and TRBJ2-1, the full variable domain reads EAGVVQSPRYKIIEKKQPVAFWCNPISGHNTLYWYLQNLGQGPELLIRYENEEAVDDSQLPKDRFSAERLKGVDSTLKIQPAELGDSAVYLCASQELAGSNEQFFGPGTRLTVL.

The rearrangement uses TRBV19 and TRBJ1-5, with D uncertain. CDR3 length: 13 residues. With 5 bases removed from V and 4 bases from J, the gap between germline ends came to 9 bases. Germline V gene data show CDR1 as LNHDA and CDR2 as SQIVND (reference sequence). CDR3 loop: CASSVLSNQPQHF. CDR3 sequence (DNA): TGTGCCAGTAGTGTACTATCTAATCAGCCCCAGCATTTT.

This clone was counted a single time. V gene TRBV5-1 combines with J gene TRBJ2-7; 10 bases are a match to TRBD2. The CDR3 has 14 amino acids. Unmatched junction bases numbered 4, after V lost 1 base and J lost 6 bases. Germline loops: CDR1 SGHRS, CDR2 YFSETQ. CDR3 in amino acids: CASSLTSGMGEQYF. Written as DNA, the CDR3 is TGCGCCAGCAGCTTGACTAGCGGGATGGGCGAGCAGTACTTC.

The V call is TRBV2, the J call TRBJ2-2; D possibly corresponds to TRBD2 (5 bases). The germline gives CDR1 SNHLY, CDR2 FYNNEI. V was cut by 7 bases and J by 0 bases, with 9 bases left in between. The CDR3 has 14 residues. The CDR3 spells CASNSSPNTGELFF. The CDR3 nucleotides are TGTGCCAGCAACTCTAGCCCGAACACCGGGGAGCTGTTTTTT.

The genes are TRBV6-1 and TRBJ2-7; TRBD1 agrees at 9 bases. Germline V lookup: CDR1 MNHNS, CDR2 SASEGT. CDR3 length: 15 residues. The V segment lost 2 bases and the J segment 4 bases; nucleotides outside the gene matches: 6. As DNA, the CDR3 is TGTGCCAGCAGTGAATGGGGACAGGGTGTGTACGAGCAGTACTTC. It specifies CASSEWGQGVYEQYF.

The genes are TRBV7-2 and TRBJ1-6, with D possibly matching TRBD1 (6 bases). Trimming took off 2 bases at V and 7 bases at J, with 9 bases between the two ends. The germline V gene has CDR1 SGHTA and CDR2 FQGNSA. The CDR3 totals 14 residues. The CDR3 loop reads CASSLQGNNSPLHF. Here the CDR3 DNA reads TGTGCCAGCAGCTTACAGGGGAACAATTCACCCCTCCACTTT.

The V call is TRBV6-6, the J call TRBJ1-1; D possibly corresponds to TRBD1 (6 bases). Germline V lookup: CDR1 MNHNY, CDR2 SVGAGI (reference sequence). V lost 6 bases and J 0 bases, leaving 14 bases between the germline ends. The CDR3 runs 15 residues. The CDR3 DNA is TGTGCCAGCAGCCCAACCAGGGACATGAACACTGAAGCTTTCTTT. Translation gives CASSPTRDMNTEAFF.

The V gene is TRBV7-9, the J gene TRBJ2-2; the match to TRBD1 covers 8 bases. CDR1 and CDR2 from the germline V gene are SEHNR and FQNEAQ (reference sequence). The CDR3 sequence is 15 residues long. The junction had 5 bases not matched to a gene; V was cut back by 4 bases and J by 4 bases. The CDR3 sequence is CASSSRDRPTGELFF. CDR3 DNA: TGTGCCAGCAGCTCGAGGGACAGGCCCACCGGGGAGCTGTTTTTT.

The chain combines TRBV5-8 with TRBJ2-3; TRBD1 might be the D (6 bases). In germline, CDR1 is SGHTS, CDR2 YDEGEE. The CDR3 covers 13 residues. V lost 4 bases to trimming and J lost 10 bases, with 16 bases between them. The CDR3 here is CASSDRNRAAQYF. The CDR3 DNA is TGTGCCAGCAGCGACCGTAACAGGGCTGCGCAGTATTTT.

This clone was counted a single time. This rearrangement joins TRBV6-6 to TRBJ1-4, with TRBD1 matching over 8 bases. J lost 7 bases, V lost 7 bases, and 11 bases had no gene match. There are 15 residues in the CDR3. Germline V gene sequence: CDR1 MNHNY, CDR2 SVGAGI (reference sequence). CDR3 protein: CASTPPDRVVEKLFF. CDR3 DNA: TGTGCCAGCACCCCCCCGGACAGGGTTGTTGAAAAACTGTTTTTT.

The chain uses TRBV19 and TRBJ2-7; 8 bases align to TRBD1. V lost 3 bases and J lost 5; bases outside the gene matches: 15. CDR3 length equals 17 residues. Per the germline V gene, CDR1 is LNHDA and CDR2 is SQIVND (reference sequence). In nucleotides, the CDR3 is TGTGCCAGTAGTATTAATCCCTACACAGGGGGGAAGAACGAGCAGTACTTC. Its translation: CASSINPYTGGKNEQYF.

The chain couples TRBV2 to TRBJ2-1; 9 bases agree with TRBD2. CDR3 length: 13 residues. J gave up 3 bases and V 7 bases, and 1 base lay outside the gene matches. Germline CDR1 and CDR2: SNHLY and FYNNEI. CDR3 nucleotides: TGTGCCAGCAAAGCGGGGGGCTACAATGAGCAGTTCTTC. It specifies CASKAGGYNEQFF. Full variable domain (remainder filled in from reference TRBV2 and TRBJ2-1): EPEVTQTPSHQVTQMGQEVILRCVPISNHLYFYWYRQILGQKVEFLVSFYNNEISEKSEIFDDQFSVERPDGSNFTLKIRSTKLEDSAMYFCASKAGGYNEQFFGPGTRLTVL.

The genes are TRBV19 and TRBJ2-6, with D possibly being TRBD1 (6 bases). V was clipped by 7 bases and J by 0 bases, with 16 bases between them. In germline, CDR1 is LNHDA, CDR2 SQIVND (reference sequence). The length of the CDR3 is 17 residues. CDR3 sequence reads: CASMGADADSGANVLTF. CDR3 nucleotides: TGTGCCAGTATGGGGGCGGACGCAGACTCTGGGGCCAACGTCCTGACTTTC. The variable domain in full, with the rest retrieved from reference TRBV19 and TRBJ2-6, is DGGITQSPKYLFRKEGQNVTLSCEQNLNHDAMYWYRQDPGQGLRLIYYSQIVNDFQKGDIAEGYSVSREKKESFPLTVTSAQKNPTAFYLCASMGADADSGANVLTFGAGSRLTVL.

This chain joins TRBV28 and TRBJ2-5, with D tentatively TRBD1 (6 bases). Deletions cut 6 bases from V and 4 bases from J, with 21 bases between. CDR1 is MDHEN, CDR2 SYDVKM, per germline. The CDR3 loop spans 16 amino acids. CDR3 residues: CASRKPTGGLVETQYF. The CDR3 DNA sequence: TGTGCCAGCAGAAAACCGACAGGAGGATTAGTAGAGACCCAGTACTTC.

This clone was detected only a few times. The chain couples TRBV6-5 to TRBJ1-3, with D perhaps matching TRBD1 (6 bases). Trimming left V 3 bases short and J 8 bases short, with 17 bases between. The CDR3 extends over 15 amino acids. CDR1 MNHEY and CDR2 SVGAGI come from the germline V gene. CDR3: CASSYSGQPFDTIYF. The DNA for the CDR3 is TGTGCCAGCAGTTATTCCGGACAGCCGTTTGACACCATATATTTT.

This clone appeared a few times. The chain recombines TRBV21-1 with TRBJ1-2; the table's D call TRBD1 went unverified against the DNA. TRBV21-1 counts as a pseudogene. This CDR3 is built from 14 residues. CDR3 loop: CASSKGTGGHGYTF. The DNA for the CDR3 is TGTGCCAGCAGCAAAGGGACAGGGGGCCATGGCTACACCTTC.